This entry is about one T cell receptor beta chain. Its antigen is still unknown. The CDR3 is 13 amino acids. The V end lost 5 bases, the J end lost 3 bases, and 11 bases lay between the germline ends. CDR1 is LGHNA and CDR2 is YSLEER in the germline V gene. These data belong to a study of blood T cells in healthy people across ages. Through a sample-barcoded 5' primer and a J-beta primer mix, a second PCR was run for roughly 6 to 12 cycles. MiXCR was run by TCRdb on the 5' RACE reads, yielding one entry per CDR3 protein. The data hold around 500,000 distinct CDR3 sequences, with 45% to 55% observed a single time. Broader study findings: While age rose, TCR beta diversity per million T cells dropped in a roughly linear way.

The chain links TRBV4-3 to TRBJ2-7; D is possibly TRBD1 (6 bases). Sequencing was carried out using blood. The receptor was isolated from an elderly man in good health. CDR3 region: CASSGQQGYEQYF. DNA for the CDR3: TGCGCCAGCAGCGGCCAACAGGGCTACGAGCAGTACTTC.